This T cell receptor beta chain came from a study of blood T cell repertoires in COVID-19. The wider study: The study drew acute and convalescent COVID-19 samples from the United States, Italy and Spain. T cells, B-cell-depleted T cells, or PBMCs provided the cDNA or gDNA that served as material.

Original processing methods: Researchers report that nucleated cell counts were estimated from reference gene primer amplification. Only in-frame clones appear in the TCRdb table, and some are missing; sequencing was by immunoSEQ multiplex PCR. V, J and clone size reflect that table, while D and trimming were determined from the DNA. The data hold under 250,000 clones, with about four fifths observed a single time. The CDR3 sequence is 15 residues long. J was trimmed by 5 bases and V by 0 bases; bases with no gene match: 7. Germline loops: CDR1 GTSNPN, CDR2 SVGIG (reference sequence). The origin of this receptor is a man aged 50 or older with active or convalescent COVID-19. The V call is TRBV30, the J call TRBJ1-1; 9 positions match TRBD1. Sequenced sample: peripheral blood. The CDR3 DNA reads TGTGCCTGGAGTGTACCCGGACAGGGGATAACTGAAGCTTTCTTT. This encodes CAWSVPGQGITEAFF.